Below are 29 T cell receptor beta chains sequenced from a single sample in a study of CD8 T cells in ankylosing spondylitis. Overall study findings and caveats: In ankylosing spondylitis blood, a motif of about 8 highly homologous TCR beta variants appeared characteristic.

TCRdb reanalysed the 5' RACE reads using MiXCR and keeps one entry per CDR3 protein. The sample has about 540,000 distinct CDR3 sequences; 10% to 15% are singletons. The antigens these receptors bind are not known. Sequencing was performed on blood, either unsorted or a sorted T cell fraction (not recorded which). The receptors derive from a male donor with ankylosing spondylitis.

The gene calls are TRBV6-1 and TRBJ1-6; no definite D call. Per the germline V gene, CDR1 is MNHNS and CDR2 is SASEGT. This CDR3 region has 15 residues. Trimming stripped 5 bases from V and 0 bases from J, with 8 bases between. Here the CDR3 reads CASSRRSSYNSPLHF. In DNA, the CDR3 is TGTGCCAGCAGTCGAAGAAGCTCCTATAATTCACCCCTCCACTTT.

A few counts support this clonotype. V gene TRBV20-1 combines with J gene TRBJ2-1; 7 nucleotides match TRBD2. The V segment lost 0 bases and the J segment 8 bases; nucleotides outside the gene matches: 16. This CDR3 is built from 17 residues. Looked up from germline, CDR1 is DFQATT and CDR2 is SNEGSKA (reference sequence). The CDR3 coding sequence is TGCAGTGCTAGAGATCCCCTCTTGGGCGGGAGCCTCCATGAGCAGTTCTTC. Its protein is CSARDPLLGGSLHEQFF.

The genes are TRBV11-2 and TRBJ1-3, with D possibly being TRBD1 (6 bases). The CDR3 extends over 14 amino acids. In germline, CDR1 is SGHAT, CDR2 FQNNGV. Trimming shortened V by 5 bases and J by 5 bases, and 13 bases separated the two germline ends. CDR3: CASSPAQGRNTIYF. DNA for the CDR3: TGTGCCAGCAGCCCCGCACAGGGTAGAAACACCATATATTTT.

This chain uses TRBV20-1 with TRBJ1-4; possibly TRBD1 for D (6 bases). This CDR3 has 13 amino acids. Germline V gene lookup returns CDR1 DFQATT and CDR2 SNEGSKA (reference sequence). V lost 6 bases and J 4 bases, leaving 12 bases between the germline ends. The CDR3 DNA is TGCAGTGCAGGGAGGGGGAGTAATGAAAAACTGTTTTTT. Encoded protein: CSAGRGSNEKLFF.

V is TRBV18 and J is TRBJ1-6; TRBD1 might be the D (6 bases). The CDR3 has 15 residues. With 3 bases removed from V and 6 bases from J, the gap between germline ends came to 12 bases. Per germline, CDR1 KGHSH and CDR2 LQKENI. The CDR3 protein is CASSPPGQTNSPLHF. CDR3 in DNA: TGTGCCAGCTCACCCCCCGGACAGACTAATTCACCCCTCCACTTT.

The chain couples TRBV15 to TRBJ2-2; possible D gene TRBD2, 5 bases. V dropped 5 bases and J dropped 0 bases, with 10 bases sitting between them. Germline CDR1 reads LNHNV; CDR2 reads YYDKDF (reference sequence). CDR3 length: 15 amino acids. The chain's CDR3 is CATSLEDSNTGELFF. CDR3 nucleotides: TGTGCCACCAGCTTAGAGGACTCGAACACCGGGGAGCTGTTTTTT.

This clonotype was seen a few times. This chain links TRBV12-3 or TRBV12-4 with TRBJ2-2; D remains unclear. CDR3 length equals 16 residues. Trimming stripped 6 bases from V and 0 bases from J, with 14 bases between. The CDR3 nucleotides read TGTGCCAGCAGCAGAGAACAATCCTCGAACACCGGGGAGCTGTTTTTT. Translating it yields CASSREQSSNTGELFF.

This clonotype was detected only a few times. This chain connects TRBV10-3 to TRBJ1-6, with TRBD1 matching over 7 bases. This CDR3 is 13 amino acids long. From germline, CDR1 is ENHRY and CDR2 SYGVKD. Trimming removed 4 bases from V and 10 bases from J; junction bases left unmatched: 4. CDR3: CAISGGGTSPLHF. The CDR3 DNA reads TGTGCCATCAGTGGAGGGGGCACCTCACCCCTCCACTTT.

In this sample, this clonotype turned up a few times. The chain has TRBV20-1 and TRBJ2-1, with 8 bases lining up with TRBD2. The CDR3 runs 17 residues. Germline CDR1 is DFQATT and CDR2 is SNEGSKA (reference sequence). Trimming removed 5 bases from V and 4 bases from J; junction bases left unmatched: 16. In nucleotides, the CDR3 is TGCAGTGCTGCCCGCAGCGGGAGAGCACGCGGGTACAATGAGCAGTTCTTC. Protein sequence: CSAARSGRARGYNEQFF.

CDR3 in DNA: TGTGCCAGCAGCCCCCAAGGGGGTATCCAAGAGACCCAGTACTTC. Translated, it gives CASSPQGGIQETQYF. V and J are TRBV7-8 and TRBJ2-5; D may be TRBD1 (6 bases). The CDR3 is 15 amino acids. V shed 5 bases and J shed 1 base, with 14 bases lying between them. The germline V gene has CDR1 SGHVS and CDR2 FQNEAQ.

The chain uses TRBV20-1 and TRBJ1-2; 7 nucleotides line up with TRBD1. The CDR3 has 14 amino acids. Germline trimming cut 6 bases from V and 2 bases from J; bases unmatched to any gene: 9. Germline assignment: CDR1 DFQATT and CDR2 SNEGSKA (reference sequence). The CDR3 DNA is TGCAGTGCAAGACAGGGTCCGTACAACTATGGCTACACCTTC. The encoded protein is CSARQGPYNYGYTF.

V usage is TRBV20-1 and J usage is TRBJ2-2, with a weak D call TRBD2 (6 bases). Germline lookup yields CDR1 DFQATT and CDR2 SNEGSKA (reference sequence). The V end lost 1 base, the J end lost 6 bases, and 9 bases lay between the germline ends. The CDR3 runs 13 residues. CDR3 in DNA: TGCAGTGCTAGAGGGGACTCCGCCGGGGAGCTGTTTTTT. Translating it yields CSARGDSAGELFF.

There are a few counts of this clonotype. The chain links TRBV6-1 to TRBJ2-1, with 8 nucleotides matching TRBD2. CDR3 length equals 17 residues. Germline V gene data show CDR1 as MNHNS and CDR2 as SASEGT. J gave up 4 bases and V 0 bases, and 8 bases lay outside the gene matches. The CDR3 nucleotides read TGTGCCAGCAGTGAAGCAAGCGGGAGTGGGGGTTACAATGAGCAGTTCTTC. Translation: CASSEASGSGGYNEQFF.

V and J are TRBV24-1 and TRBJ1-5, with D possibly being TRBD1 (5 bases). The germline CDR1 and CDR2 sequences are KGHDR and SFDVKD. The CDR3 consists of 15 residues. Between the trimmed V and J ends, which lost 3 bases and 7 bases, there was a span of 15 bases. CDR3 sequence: CATSDQGAGRQPQHF. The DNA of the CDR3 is TGTGCCACCAGTGATCAAGGGGCGGGGAGACAGCCCCAGCATTTT.

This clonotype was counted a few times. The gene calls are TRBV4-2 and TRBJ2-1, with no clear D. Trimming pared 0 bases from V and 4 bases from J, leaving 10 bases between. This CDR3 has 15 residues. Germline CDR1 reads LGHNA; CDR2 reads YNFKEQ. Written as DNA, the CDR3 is TGTGCCAGCAGCCAAGATAGTCGCGCTTACAATGAGCAGTTCTTC. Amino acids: CASSQDSRAYNEQFF.

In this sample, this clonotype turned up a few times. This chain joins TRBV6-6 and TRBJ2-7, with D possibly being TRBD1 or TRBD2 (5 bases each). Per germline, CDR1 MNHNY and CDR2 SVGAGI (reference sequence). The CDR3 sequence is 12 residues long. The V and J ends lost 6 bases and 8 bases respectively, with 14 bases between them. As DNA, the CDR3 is TGTGCCAGCAGCGGACTGGGGCTTCAGCAGTACGTC. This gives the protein CASSGLGLQQYV.

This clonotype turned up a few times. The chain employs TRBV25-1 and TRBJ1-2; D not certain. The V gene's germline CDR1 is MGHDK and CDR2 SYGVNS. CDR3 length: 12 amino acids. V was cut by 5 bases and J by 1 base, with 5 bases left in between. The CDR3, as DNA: TGTGCCAGCAGTACAGTTAACTATGGCTACACCTTC. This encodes CASSTVNYGYTF.

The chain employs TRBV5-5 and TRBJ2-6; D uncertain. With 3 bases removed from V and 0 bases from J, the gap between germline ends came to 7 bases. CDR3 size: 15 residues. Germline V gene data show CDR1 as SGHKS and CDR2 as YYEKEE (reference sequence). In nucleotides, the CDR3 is TGTGCCAGCAGCTCTTATGTCTCTGGGGCCAACGTCCTGACTTTC. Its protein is CASSSYVSGANVLTF. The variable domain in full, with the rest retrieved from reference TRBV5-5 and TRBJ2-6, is DAGVTQSPTHLIKTRGQQVTLRCSPISGHKSVSWYQQVLGQGPQFIFQYYEKEERGRGNFPDRFSARQFPNYSSELNVNALLLGDSALYLCASSSYVSGANVLTFGAGSRLTVL.

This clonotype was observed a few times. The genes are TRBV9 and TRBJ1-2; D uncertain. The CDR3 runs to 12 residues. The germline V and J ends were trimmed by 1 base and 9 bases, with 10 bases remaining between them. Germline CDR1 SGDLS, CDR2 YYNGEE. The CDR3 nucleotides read TGTGCCAGCAGCGTACGAGGAGAAAGCTACACCTTC. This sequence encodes CASSVRGESYTF.

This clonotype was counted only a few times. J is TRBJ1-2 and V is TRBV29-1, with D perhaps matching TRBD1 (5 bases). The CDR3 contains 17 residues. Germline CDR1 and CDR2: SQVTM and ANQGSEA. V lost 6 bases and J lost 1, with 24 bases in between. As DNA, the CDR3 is TGCAGCGTCAAGGGGCAGGGCGAGTTGGGTTATAACTATGGCTACACCTTC. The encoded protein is CSVKGQGELGYNYGYTF.

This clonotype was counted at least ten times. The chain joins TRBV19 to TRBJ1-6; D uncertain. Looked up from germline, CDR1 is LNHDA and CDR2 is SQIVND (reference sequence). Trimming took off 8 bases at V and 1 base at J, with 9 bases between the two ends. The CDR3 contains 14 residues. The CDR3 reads CASSEGSYNSPLHF. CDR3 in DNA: TGTGCCAGTTCGGAGGGATCCTATAATTCACCCCTCCACTTT. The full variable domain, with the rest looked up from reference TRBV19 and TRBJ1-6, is DGGITQSPKYLFRKEGQNVTLSCEQNLNHDAMYWYRQDPGQGLRLIYYSQIVNDFQKGDIAEGYSVSREKKESFPLTVTSAQKNPTAFYLCASSEGSYNSPLHFGNGTRLTVT.

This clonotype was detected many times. This CDR3 reads CASSTGAQETQYF. DNA for the CDR3: TGCGCCAGCAGTACAGGGGCACAAGAGACCCAGTACTTC. The V gene is TRBV5-1, the J gene TRBJ2-5, with 7 bases identical to TRBD1. CDR3 length equals 13 residues. CDR1 SGHRS and CDR2 YFSETQ come from the germline V gene. After removal of 5 bases from V and 2 bases from J, the junction contained 3 bases not matched to a gene. Full variable domain (rest looked up from reference TRBV5-1 and TRBJ2-5): KAGVTQTPRYLIKTRGQQVTLSCSPISGHRSVSWYQQTPGQGLQFLFEYFSETQRNKGNFPGRFSGRQFSNSRSEMNVSTLELGDSALYLCASSTGAQETQYFGPGTRLLVL.

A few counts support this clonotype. DNA of the CDR3: TGTGCCACCAGCAGCTGGGGACTAGCGGGAGGCAATGAGCAGTTCTTC. It specifies CATSSWGLAGGNEQFF. J is TRBJ2-1 and V is TRBV15, with TRBD2 matching 15 bases. Losses at the gene ends were 3 bases for V and 6 bases for J; bases not matched to a gene: 3. The CDR3 totals 16 residues. Germline CDR1 and CDR2: LNHNV and YYDKDF (reference sequence). The complete variable domain, with remaining parts taken from reference TRBV15 and TRBJ2-1, reads DAMVIQNPRYQVTQFGKPVTLSCSQTLNHNVMYWYQQKSSQAPKLLFHYYDKDFNNEADTPDNFQSRRPNTSFCFLDIRSPGLGDTAMYLCATSSWGLAGGNEQFFGPGTRLTVL.

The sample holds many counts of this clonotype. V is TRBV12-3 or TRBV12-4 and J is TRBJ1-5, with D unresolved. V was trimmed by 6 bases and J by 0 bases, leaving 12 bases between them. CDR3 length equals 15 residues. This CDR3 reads CASSPGRYSNQPQHF. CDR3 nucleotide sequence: TGTGCCAGCAGCCCCGGGAGGTATAGCAATCAGCCCCAGCATTTT.

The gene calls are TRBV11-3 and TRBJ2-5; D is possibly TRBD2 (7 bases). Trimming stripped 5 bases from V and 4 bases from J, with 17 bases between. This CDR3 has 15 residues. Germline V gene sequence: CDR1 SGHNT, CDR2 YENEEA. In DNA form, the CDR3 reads TGTGCCAGCAGCAAATATGGGGGGGCCCCAGAGACCCAGTACTTC. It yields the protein CASSKYGGAPETQYF.

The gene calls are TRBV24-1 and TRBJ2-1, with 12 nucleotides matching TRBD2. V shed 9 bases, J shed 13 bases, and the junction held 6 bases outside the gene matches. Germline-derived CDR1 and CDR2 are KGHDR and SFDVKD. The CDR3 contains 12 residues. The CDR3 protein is CATGTSGFLQFF. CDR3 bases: TGTGCCACCGGGACTAGCGGGTTTCTTCAGTTCTTC.

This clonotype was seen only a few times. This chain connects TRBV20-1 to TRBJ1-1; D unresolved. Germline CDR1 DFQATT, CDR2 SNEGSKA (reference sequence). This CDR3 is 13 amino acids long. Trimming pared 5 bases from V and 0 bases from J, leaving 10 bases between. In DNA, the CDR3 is TGCAGTGCTCAGACGAGGTTGAACACTGAAGCTTTCTTT. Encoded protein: CSAQTRLNTEAFF.

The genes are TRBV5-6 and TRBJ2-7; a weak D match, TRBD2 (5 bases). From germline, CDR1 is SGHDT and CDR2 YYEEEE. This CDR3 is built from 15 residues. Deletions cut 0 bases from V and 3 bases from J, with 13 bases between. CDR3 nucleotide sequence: TGTGCCAGCAGCTTGGACGAGACGGGAAGCTACGAGCAGTACTTC. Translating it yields CASSLDETGSYEQYF.

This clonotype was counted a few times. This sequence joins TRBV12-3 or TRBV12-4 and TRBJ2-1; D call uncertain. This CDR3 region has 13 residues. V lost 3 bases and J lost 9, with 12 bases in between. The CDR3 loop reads CASSFEEIVEQFF. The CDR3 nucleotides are TGTGCCAGCAGTTTTGAGGAGATCGTTGAGCAGTTCTTC.